The entry below gives a single T cell receptor (beta chain) sequence along with its context. Its target is unknown. The data belong to a study of cytomegalovirus exposure and HLA in healthy donors. Overall study findings and caveats: Reportedly, diagnosis of cytomegalovirus status by the classifier showed high specificity and sensitivity. Among TCR sequences, most were rare, though some public TCRs appeared in many donors. CMV serostatus was the sole immune exposure data available. It was approximately 160 TCR beta chains that were listed as cytomegalovirus-associated.

V was shortened by 5 bases and J by 0 bases, with 11 bases between the two germline ends. Germline V lookup: CDR1 ENHRY, CDR2 SYGVKD. The CDR3 covers 15 residues. The PCR employed 60 Vbeta primers together with 13 Jbeta primers. Sequenced by immunoSEQ multiplex PCR; TCRdb stores in-frame clones only, minus some. This repertoire shows 240,000 or so clones, roughly 87% found once; its top ten account for around 5.4%. The TCR originated in a woman in her 40s in good health and CMV-seropositive. The sample was PBMCs. The J gene is TRBJ2-1, the V gene TRBV10-3; D gene unclear. CDR3 bases: TGTGCCATCAGTTCCACTCCAAGCTCCTACAATGAGCAGTTCTTC. Translated, it gives CAISSTPSSYNEQFF.